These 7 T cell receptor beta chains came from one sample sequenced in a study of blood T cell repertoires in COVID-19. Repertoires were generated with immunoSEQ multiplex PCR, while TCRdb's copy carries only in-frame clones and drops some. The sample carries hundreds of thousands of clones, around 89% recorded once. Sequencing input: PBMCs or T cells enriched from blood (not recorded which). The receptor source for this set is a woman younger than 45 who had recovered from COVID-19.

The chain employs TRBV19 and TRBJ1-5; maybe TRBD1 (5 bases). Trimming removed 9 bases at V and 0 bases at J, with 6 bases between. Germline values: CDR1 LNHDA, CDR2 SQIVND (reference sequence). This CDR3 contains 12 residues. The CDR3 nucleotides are TGTGCCAGCGGGGGTAGCAATCAGCCCCAGCATTTT. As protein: CASGGSNQPQHF.

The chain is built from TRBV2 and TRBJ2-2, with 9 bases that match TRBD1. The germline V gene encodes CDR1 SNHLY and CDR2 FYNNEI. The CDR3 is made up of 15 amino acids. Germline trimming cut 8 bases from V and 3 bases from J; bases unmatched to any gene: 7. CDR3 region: CASGIQGADTGELFF. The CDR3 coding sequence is TGTGCCAGCGGGATACAGGGGGCGGACACCGGGGAGCTGTTTTTT.

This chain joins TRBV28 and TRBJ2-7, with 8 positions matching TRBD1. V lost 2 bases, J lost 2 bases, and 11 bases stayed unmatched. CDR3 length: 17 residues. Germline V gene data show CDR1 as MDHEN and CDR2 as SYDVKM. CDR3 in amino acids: CASSLKIGQGEAYEQYF. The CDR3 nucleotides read TGTGCCAGCAGTTTAAAGATTGGACAGGGTGAAGCCTACGAGCAGTACTTC.

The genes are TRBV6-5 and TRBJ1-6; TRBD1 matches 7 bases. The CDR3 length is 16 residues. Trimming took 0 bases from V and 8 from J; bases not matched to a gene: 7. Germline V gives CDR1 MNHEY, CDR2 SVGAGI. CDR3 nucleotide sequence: TGTGCCAGCAGTTACTCGTGGGACAGTCCATATTCACCCCTCCACTTT. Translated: CASSYSWDSPYSPLHF.

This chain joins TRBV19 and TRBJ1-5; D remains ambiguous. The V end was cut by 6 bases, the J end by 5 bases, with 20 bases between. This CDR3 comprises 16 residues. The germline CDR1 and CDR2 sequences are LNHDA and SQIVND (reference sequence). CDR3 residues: CASSTRLPSYDQPQHF. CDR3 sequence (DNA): TGTGCCAGTAGCACCCGACTCCCGTCCTACGATCAGCCCCAGCATTTT.

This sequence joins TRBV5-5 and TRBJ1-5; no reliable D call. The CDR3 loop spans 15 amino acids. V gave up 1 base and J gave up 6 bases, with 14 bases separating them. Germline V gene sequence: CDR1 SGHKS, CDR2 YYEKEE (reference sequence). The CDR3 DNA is TGTGCCAGCAGCTTGACCCCTGAGGGCGCTCAGCCCCAGCATTTT. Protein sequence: CASSLTPEGAQPQHF.

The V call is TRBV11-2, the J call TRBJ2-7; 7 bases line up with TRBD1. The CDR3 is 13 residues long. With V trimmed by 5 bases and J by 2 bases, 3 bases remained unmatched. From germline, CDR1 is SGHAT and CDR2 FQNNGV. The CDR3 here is CASSRGTAYEQYF. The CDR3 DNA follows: TGTGCCAGCAGCCGTGGGACAGCCTACGAGCAGTACTTC. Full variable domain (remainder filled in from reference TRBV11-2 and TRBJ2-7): EAGVAQSPRYKIIEKRQSVAFWCNPISGHATLYWYQQILGQGPKLLIQFQNNGVVDDSQLPKDRFSAERLKGVDSTLKIQPAKLEDSAVYLCASSRGTAYEQYFGPGTRLTVT.